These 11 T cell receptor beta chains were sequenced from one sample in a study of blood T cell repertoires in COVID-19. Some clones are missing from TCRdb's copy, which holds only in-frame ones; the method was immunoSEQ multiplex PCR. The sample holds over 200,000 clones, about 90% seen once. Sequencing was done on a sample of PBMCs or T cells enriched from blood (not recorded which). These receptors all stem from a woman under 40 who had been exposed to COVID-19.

DNA of the CDR3: TGTGCCAGCAGCGCAGCCCCCGGGAGCCCCTATGGCTACACCTTC. This codes for CASSAAPGSPYGYTF. This chain uses TRBV7-9 with TRBJ1-2, with no clear D. The CDR3 totals 15 residues. CDR1 and CDR2 (germline): SEHNR, FQNEAQ (reference sequence). The V end lost 5 bases, the J end lost 4 bases, and 17 bases lay between the germline ends.

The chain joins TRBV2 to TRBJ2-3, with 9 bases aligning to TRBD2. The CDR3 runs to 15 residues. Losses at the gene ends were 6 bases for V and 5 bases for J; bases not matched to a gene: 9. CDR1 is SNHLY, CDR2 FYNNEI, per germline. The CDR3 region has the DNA TGTGCCAGCAGCGTGACTAGCGGTCGACTAGATACGCAGTATTTT. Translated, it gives CASSVTSGRLDTQYF.

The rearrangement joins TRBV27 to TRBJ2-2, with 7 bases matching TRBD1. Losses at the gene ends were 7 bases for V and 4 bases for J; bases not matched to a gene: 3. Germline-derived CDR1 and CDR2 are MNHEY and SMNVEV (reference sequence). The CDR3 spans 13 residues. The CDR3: CASTDRTTGELFF. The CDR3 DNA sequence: TGTGCCAGCACGGACAGGACCACCGGGGAGCTGTTTTTT.

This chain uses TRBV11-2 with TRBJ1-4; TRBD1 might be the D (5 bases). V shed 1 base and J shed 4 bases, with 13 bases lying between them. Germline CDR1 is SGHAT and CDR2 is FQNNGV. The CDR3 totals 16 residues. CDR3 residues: CASSLGKGQINEKLFF. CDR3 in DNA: TGTGCCAGCAGCTTAGGGAAAGGACAAATTAATGAAAAACTGTTTTTT.

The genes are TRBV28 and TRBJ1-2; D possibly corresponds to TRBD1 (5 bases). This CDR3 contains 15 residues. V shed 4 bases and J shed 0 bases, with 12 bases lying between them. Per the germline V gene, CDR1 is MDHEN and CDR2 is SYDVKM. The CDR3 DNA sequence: TGTGCCAGCAGTTGGGCCCCAGGGACTAACTATGGCTACACCTTC. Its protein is CASSWAPGTNYGYTF.

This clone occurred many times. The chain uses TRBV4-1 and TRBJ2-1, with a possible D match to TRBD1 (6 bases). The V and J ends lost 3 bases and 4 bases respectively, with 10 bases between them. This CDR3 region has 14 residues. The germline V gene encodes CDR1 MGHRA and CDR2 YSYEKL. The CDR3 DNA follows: TGCGCCAGCAGCCAGCGGACAGCATACAATGAGCAGTTCTTC. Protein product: CASSQRTAYNEQFF.

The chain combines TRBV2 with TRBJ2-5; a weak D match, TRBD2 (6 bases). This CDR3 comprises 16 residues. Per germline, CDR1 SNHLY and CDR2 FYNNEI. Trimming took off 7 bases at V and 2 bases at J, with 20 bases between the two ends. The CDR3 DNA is TGTGCCAGCACCGACTGGGACTTCAAAAAGCAAGAGACCCAGTACTTC. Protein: CASTDWDFKKQETQYF.

CDR3 region: CASSLRGLAKNIQYF. The CDR3 nucleotides read TGTGCCAGCAGCTTGAGGGGGCTAGCCAAAAACATTCAGTACTTC. The chain employs TRBV5-4 and TRBJ2-4; 7 bases are shared with TRBD1. The CDR3 runs 15 residues. Germline V gives CDR1 SGHNT, CDR2 YYREEE (reference sequence). V trimming: 1 base; J trimming: 0 bases; junction bases outside the gene matches: 1.

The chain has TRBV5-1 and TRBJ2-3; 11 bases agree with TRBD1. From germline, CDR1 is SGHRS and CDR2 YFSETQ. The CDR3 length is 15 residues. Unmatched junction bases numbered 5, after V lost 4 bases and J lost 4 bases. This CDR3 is CASSTGTGGPDTQYF. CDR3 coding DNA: TGCGCCAGCAGCACCGGGACAGGGGGGCCAGATACGCAGTATTTT.

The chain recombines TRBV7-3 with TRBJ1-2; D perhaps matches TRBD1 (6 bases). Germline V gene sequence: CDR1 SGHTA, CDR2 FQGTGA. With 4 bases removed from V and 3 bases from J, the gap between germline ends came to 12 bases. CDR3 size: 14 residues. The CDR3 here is CASSSQGWDYGYTF. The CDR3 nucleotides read TGTGCCAGCAGCTCACAGGGTTGGGACTATGGCTACACCTTC.

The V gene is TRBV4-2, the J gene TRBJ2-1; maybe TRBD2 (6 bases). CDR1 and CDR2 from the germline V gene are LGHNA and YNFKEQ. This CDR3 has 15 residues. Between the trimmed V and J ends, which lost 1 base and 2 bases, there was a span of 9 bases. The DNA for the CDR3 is TGTGCCAGCAGCCAAGTGGCGGGGACCTACAATGAGCAGTTCTTC. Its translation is CASSQVAGTYNEQFF.